This T cell receptor (beta chain) was retrieved from a study of T-cell reconstitution after alpha-beta-depleted transplantation in children. Library preparation (for TCRbeta) was performed with unique molecular identifiers. MiXCR was run by TCRdb on the PCR reads, yielding one entry per CDR3 protein. The sample includes over 150,000 distinct CDR3 sequences, under 8.5% of them seen just once. This CDR3 has 15 residues. V shed 6 bases, J shed 5 bases, and the junction held 12 bases outside the gene matches. This chain uses TRBV12-3 or TRBV12-4 with TRBJ2-5; 7 bases are a match to TRBD2. Specimen: PBMCs, collected before TCRalphabeta/CD19-depleted stem cell transplant. This clonotype was sampled from a boy between 2 and 10 years old with acute lymphoblastic leukemia, due to receive a stem cell transplant. CDR3: CASRTGSAGAETQYF. The CDR3, as DNA: TGTGCCAGCAGAACCGGGTCGGCGGGAGCTGAGACCCAGTACTTC.